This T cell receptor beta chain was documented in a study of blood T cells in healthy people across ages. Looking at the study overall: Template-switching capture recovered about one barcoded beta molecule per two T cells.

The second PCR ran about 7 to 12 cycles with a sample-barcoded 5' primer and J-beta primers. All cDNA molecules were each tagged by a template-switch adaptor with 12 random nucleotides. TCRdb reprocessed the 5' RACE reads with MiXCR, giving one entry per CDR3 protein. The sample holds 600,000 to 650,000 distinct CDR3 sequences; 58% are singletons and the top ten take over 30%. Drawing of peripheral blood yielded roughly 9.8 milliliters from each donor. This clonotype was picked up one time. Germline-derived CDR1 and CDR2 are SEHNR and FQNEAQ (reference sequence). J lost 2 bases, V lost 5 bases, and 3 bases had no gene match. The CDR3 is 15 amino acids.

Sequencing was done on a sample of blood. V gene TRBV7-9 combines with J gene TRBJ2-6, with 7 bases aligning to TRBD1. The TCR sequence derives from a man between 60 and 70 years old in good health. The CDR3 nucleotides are TGTGCCAGCAGCCACGACAGGGCTGGGGCCAACGTCCTGACTTTC. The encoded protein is CASSHDRAGANVLTF.